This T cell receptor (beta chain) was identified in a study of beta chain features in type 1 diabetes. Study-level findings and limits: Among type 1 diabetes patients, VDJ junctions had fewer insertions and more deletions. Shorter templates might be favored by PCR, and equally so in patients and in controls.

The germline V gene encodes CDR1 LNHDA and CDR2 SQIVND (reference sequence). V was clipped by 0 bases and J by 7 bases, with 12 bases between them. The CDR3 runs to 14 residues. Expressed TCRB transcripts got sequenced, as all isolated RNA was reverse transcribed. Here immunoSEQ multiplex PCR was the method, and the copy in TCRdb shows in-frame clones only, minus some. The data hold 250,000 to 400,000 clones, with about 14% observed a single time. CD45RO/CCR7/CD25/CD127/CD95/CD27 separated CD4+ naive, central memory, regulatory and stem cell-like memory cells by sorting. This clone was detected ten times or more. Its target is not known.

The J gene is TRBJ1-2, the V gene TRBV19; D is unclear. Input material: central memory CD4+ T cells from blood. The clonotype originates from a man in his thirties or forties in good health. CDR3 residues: CASSIDVAGGGYTF. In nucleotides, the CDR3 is TGTGCCAGTAGTATAGACGTGGCGGGAGGTGGCTACACCTTC.